Listed below are T cell receptor beta chains from one sample, sequenced in a study of blood T cell repertoires in COVID-19. Sequencing was performed with immunoSEQ multiplex PCR; in TCRdb, only in-frame clones are kept and a portion is missing. Of 90,000 to 150,000 clones listed, roughly 87% are singletons. The material sequenced was peripheral blood. The receptors derive from a human donor in a cohort sampled during active COVID-19. Each CDR3 is given with its conserved first and last residue. The order of the fields is J gene, V gene, CDR3 protein.

J gene: TRBJ2-7
V gene: TRBV2
CDR3 protein: CASSVGGIDYEQYF

J gene: TRBJ2-5
V gene: TRBV7-9
CDR3 protein: CASTTGFQETQYF

J gene: TRBJ2-5
V gene: TRBV28
CDR3 protein: CASSSGGRARFQETQYF

J gene: TRBJ2-3
V gene: TRBV28
CDR3 protein: CASKTDRASTDTQYF

J gene: TRBJ2-3
V gene: TRBV9
CDR3 protein: CASSVAIGSGTDTQYF

J gene: TRBJ1-1
V gene: TRBV27
CDR3 protein: CASSLQGAVSTEAFF

J gene: TRBJ2-5
V gene: TRBV5-6
CDR3 protein: CASSLDDRSKETQYF

J gene: TRBJ2-7
V gene: TRBV7-9
CDR3 protein: CASSLSPGLAENYEQYF

J gene: TRBJ2-6
V gene: TRBV5-1
CDR3 protein: CASSLAGSGANVLTF

J gene: TRBJ2-1
V gene: TRBV7-3
CDR3 protein: CASSPQTSGSYNEQFF

J gene: TRBJ2-5
V gene: TRBV7-2
CDR3 protein: CASKLGASGGQETQYF

J gene: TRBJ2-7
V gene: TRBV4-1
CDR3 protein: CASSPGQGIYEQYF

J gene: TRBJ2-3
V gene: TRBV9
CDR3 protein: CASSVQSGTDTQYF

J gene: TRBJ1-5
V gene: TRBV27
CDR3 protein: CASKPGSGNQPQHF

J gene: TRBJ2-2
V gene: TRBV28
CDR3 protein: CASSSEDKPTGELFF

J gene: TRBJ2-2
V gene: TRBV7-6
CDR3 protein: CASSYRGQGTGELFF

J gene: TRBJ1-1
V gene: TRBV20-1
CDR3 protein: CSARVSSEAFF

J gene: TRBJ1-1
V gene: TRBV19
CDR3 protein: CASSIVDSRNTEAFF

J gene: TRBJ2-1
V gene: TRBV9
CDR3 protein: CASSPQTGYNEQFF

J gene: TRBJ2-7
V gene: TRBV4-1
CDR3 protein: CASSQVYGGSNLF

J gene: TRBJ1-1
V gene: TRBV19
CDR3 protein: CASSNPGTGRNTEAFF

J gene: TRBJ1-4
V gene: TRBV3-1/TRBV3-2
CDR3 protein: CASSLSIKGGNEKLFF

J gene: TRBJ1-2
V gene: TRBV27
CDR3 protein: CASGPGGSDYGYTF

J gene: TRBJ1-4
V gene: TRBV3-1/TRBV3-2
CDR3 protein: CASSQGQGIATNEKLFF

J gene: TRBJ1-5
V gene: TRBV28
CDR3 protein: CASSLGGLGNQPQHF

J gene: TRBJ1-2
V gene: TRBV5-5
CDR3 protein: CASSLGDRSYGYTF

J gene: TRBJ2-7
V gene: TRBV11-2
CDR3 protein: CASSLRQGPYEQYF

J gene: TRBJ2-5
V gene: TRBV7-3
CDR3 protein: CASSLNSGGIGETQYF

J gene: TRBJ2-4
V gene: TRBV28
CDR3 protein: CASRTGGEVNIQYF

J gene: TRBJ2-1
V gene: TRBV5-1
CDR3 protein: CASSRTSEGNEQFF

J gene: TRBJ2-3
V gene: TRBV11-2
CDR3 protein: CASSLDPRGSSTDTQYF

J gene: TRBJ1-1
V gene: TRBV2
CDR3 protein: CASSEWQNTEAFF

J gene: TRBJ2-3
V gene: TRBV19
CDR3 protein: CASSTNPLGGGWTDTQYF

J gene: TRBJ2-7
V gene: TRBV19
CDR3 protein: CASSRTGTGGPYEQYF

J gene: TRBJ1-2
V gene: TRBV6-5
CDR3 protein: CASSRDRALGYTF

J gene: TRBJ1-2
V gene: TRBV5-6
CDR3 protein: CATRTGQDIHGYTF

J gene: TRBJ1-5
V gene: TRBV7-2
CDR3 protein: CASSLRFIGRITNQPQHF

J gene: TRBJ2-6
V gene: TRBV19
CDR3 protein: CASSIGRGYRAGANVLTF

J gene: TRBJ1-2
V gene: TRBV19
CDR3 protein: CASSEQGASYGYTF

J gene: TRBJ1-5
V gene: TRBV9
CDR3 protein: CASSRDWNQPQHF

J gene: TRBJ2-3
V gene: TRBV4-1
CDR3 protein: CASSQEEGGPTDTQYF

J gene: TRBJ2-1
V gene: TRBV2
CDR3 protein: CASTFTSSNEQFF

J gene: TRBJ2-5
V gene: TRBV29-1
CDR3 protein: CSVDHTHIQETQYF

J gene: TRBJ2-2
V gene: TRBV15
CDR3 protein: CATSRERNTGELFF

J gene: TRBJ2-6
V gene: TRBV27
CDR3 protein: CASTYRVSGANVLTF

J gene: TRBJ2-5
V gene: TRBV4-1
CDR3 protein: CASSQDETGGRAQYF

J gene: TRBJ2-3
V gene: TRBV30
CDR3 protein: CAHSGTTHTDTQYF

J gene: TRBJ1-2
V gene: TRBV15
CDR3 protein: CATSRDGDWNNNYGYTF

J gene: TRBJ2-7
V gene: TRBV7-4
CDR3 protein: CASSLGQGSAYEQYF

J gene: TRBJ2-1
V gene: TRBV19
CDR3 protein: CASSKNRASNNEQFF

J gene: TRBJ1-2
V gene: TRBV13
CDR3 protein: CASSRHSSGTGTNYGYTF

J gene: TRBJ1-2
V gene: TRBV6-5
CDR3 protein: CASKGTGQGIYYTF

J gene: TRBJ1-1
V gene: TRBV4-1
CDR3 protein: CASSQDERRGEAFF

J gene: TRBJ2-3
V gene: TRBV5-4
CDR3 protein: CASSPPRGGGDTQYF

J gene: TRBJ1-5
V gene: TRBV14
CDR3 protein: CASSPTGQSPQPQHF

J gene: TRBJ1-2
V gene: TRBV28
CDR3 protein: CASSLSTDYGYTF

J gene: TRBJ2-7
V gene: TRBV19
CDR3 protein: CASSRRQGDSYEQYF